This T cell receptor beta chain was recovered during a study of T cell responses to AZD1222 COVID-19 vaccine. Deletions cut 2 bases from V and 2 bases from J, with 3 bases between. The CDR3 loop spans 12 amino acids. Germline V gene data show CDR1 as MNHEY and CDR2 as SVGEGT. About this clone: Other DNA sequences in the sample encode the same CDR3.

TCRdb's table, derived via immunoSEQ multiplex PCR, lists solely in-frame clones and lacks some. The table records around 83,000 clones, roughly 88% of them present only once. This clonotype was sampled from an adult in good health. Sample: peripheral blood, taken on day 0 of AZD1222 vaccination. The chain recombines TRBV6-2 or TRBV6-3 with TRBJ2-5; D remains ambiguous. The CDR3 DNA follows: TGTGCCAGCAGTTACGGGCAAGAGACCCAGTACTTC. This translates into CASSYGQETQYF.